Listed here is a single T cell receptor beta chain. These data belong to a study of blood T cell repertoires in COVID-19. Overall study context: Researchers got acute and convalescent COVID-19 samples from the United States, Italy and Spain. The analysed material was cDNA or gDNA that came from T cells, B-cell-depleted T cells, or PBMCs.

CDR3 length: 15 amino acids. V shed 7 bases and J shed 2 bases, with 15 bases lying between them. Germline loops: CDR1 MNHEY, CDR2 SVGAGI. In the study's own analysis: Estimation of nucleated cell counts relied on the amplification of reference gene primers. The table came from immunoSEQ multiplex PCR; TCRdb's copy has only in-frame clones and leaves some out. V and J calls and clone size are those listed in that table; D and trimming were worked out from the DNA. In the table there are about 280,000 clones, about 83% of which are singletons. This chain joins TRBV6-5 and TRBJ1-3, with D perhaps TRBD1 (6 bases). Specimen: peripheral blood. The TCR sequence derives from a woman in her forties or fifties who had recovered from COVID-19. CDR3 bases: TGTGCCAGCACCAGGGGTGGGGGCCCTGGAAACACCATATATTTT. The encoded protein is CASTRGGGPGNTIYF.